One sample yielded the 10 T cell receptor beta chains listed below, sequenced in a study of Tregs in tolerant kidney transplant recipients. Sequencing was performed with immunoSEQ multiplex PCR; in TCRdb, only in-frame clones are kept and a portion is missing. The table has some 110,000 clones, almost 95% seen once. The sequencing input was CD4+ T cells from blood. The receptors stem from a human donor in good health.

This chain joins TRBV7-9 and TRBJ1-2; 12 nucleotides agree with TRBD1. This CDR3 spans 16 amino acids. Per the germline V gene, CDR1 is SEHNR and CDR2 is FQNEAQ (reference sequence). V dropped 2 bases and J dropped 4; count of bases not matched to a gene: 5. The DNA for the CDR3 is TGTGCCAGCAGCTTACGGGGACAGGGGGCTATCTATGGCTACACCTTC. It translates to CASSLRGQGAIYGYTF.

The chain combines TRBV18 with TRBJ2-1; tentatively, D is TRBD2 (6 bases). CDR1 is KGHSH and CDR2 is LQKENI in the germline V gene. This CDR3 region has 16 residues. Trimming removed 4 bases from V and 7 bases from J, with 20 bases in between. The CDR3 here is CASSREGPTSLNEQFF. The CDR3 region has the DNA TGTGCCAGCTCACGGGAAGGACCCACTAGCCTTAATGAGCAGTTCTTC. Filled out from reference TRBV18 and TRBJ2-1, the complete variable domain reads NAGVMQNPRHLVRRRGQEARLRCSPMKGHSHVYWYRQLPEEGLKFMVYLQKENIIDESGMPKERFSAEFPKEGPSILRIQQVVRGDSAAYFCASSREGPTSLNEQFFGPGTRLTVL.

The genes are TRBV5-5 and TRBJ2-3, with D perhaps matching TRBD2 (6 bases). The V end was cut by 4 bases, the J end by 4 bases, with 13 bases between. This CDR3 has 14 amino acids. Germline V lookup: CDR1 SGHKS, CDR2 YYEKEE (reference sequence). DNA for the CDR3: TGTGCCAGCAGCGGGGACTCGGGCCCAGATACGCAGTATTTT. It translates to CASSGDSGPDTQYF.

The chain joins TRBV5-1 to TRBJ2-2, with 7 bases identical to TRBD1. The V and J ends lost 3 bases and 0 bases, in that order; junction bases with no gene match: 8. CDR3 length equals 17 residues. Germline lookup yields CDR1 SGHRS and CDR2 YFSETQ. This chain's CDR3 is CASSSQTGLTNTGELFF. CDR3 sequence (DNA): TGCGCCAGCAGCTCCCAGACAGGGCTTACGAACACCGGGGAGCTGTTTTTT.

The rearrangement links TRBV15 to TRBJ2-7; D not certain. Trimming took off 0 bases at V and 6 bases at J, with 6 bases between the two ends. CDR3 size: 12 residues. CDR1 is LNHNV and CDR2 is YYDKDF in the germline V gene (reference sequence). CDR3 sequence: CATSRDIGEQYF. The DNA of the CDR3 is TGTGCCACCAGCAGAGATATTGGCGAGCAGTACTTC.

The chain uses TRBV19 and TRBJ2-2; D ambiguous. Trimming stripped 4 bases from V and 5 bases from J, with 11 bases between. CDR1 LNHDA and CDR2 SQIVND come from the germline V gene (reference sequence). The CDR3 runs 14 residues. CDR3 residues: CASSTWTRTGELFF. CDR3 coding DNA: TGTGCCAGTAGTACCTGGACGAGAACCGGGGAGCTGTTTTTT.

The CDR3 loop is CASSQDQGSYEQYF. The CDR3 DNA reads as TGTGCCAGCAGCCAAGATCAGGGCAGCTACGAGCAGTACTTC. This chain links TRBV4-2 with TRBJ2-7; the D gene is possibly TRBD1 (5 bases). This CDR3 contains 14 residues. V lost 0 bases and J 3 bases, leaving 9 bases between the germline ends. Germline values: CDR1 LGHNA, CDR2 YNFKEQ.

The chain uses TRBV7-6 and TRBJ2-3, with D maybe TRBD1 (5 bases). The CDR3 spans 16 residues. Trimming pared 7 bases from V and 0 bases from J, leaving 17 bases between. The germline V gene has CDR1 SGHVS and CDR2 FNYEAQ. The CDR3 DNA sequence: TGTGCCAGCACCCTGGGGCCGACCTCTAGCACAGATACGCAGTATTTT. It translates to CASTLGPTSSTDTQYF.

This clone was seen once. The chain is built from TRBV6-5 and TRBJ2-5, with D hard to call. The CDR3 consists of 12 residues. In germline, CDR1 is MNHEY, CDR2 SVGAGI. The V end lost 0 bases, the J end lost 7 bases, and 6 bases lay between the germline ends. The chain's CDR3 is CASSYSRGTQYF. In DNA, the CDR3 is TGTGCCAGCAGTTACTCGAGAGGGACCCAGTACTTC.

The table lists this clone with a count of one. This rearrangement joins TRBV2 to TRBJ1-4; the match to TRBD1 covers 7 bases. CDR3 length equals 15 residues. J lost 4 bases, V lost 0 bases, and 2 bases had no gene match. CDR1 is SNHLY, CDR2 FYNNEI, per germline. The CDR3 is CASSEAGTDNEKLFF. The CDR3 DNA reads TGTGCCAGCAGTGAAGCGGGGACAGATAATGAAAAACTGTTTTTT.